This TCR beta chain appears in the sequencing data of a study of spatial heterogeneity in lung cancer. This clonotype has at least ten counts. Its antigen is unknown. TCR cDNA molecules each carried a unique molecular identifier. TCRdb called the 5' RACE reads again in MiXCR, with one record for every CDR3 protein. The data contain about 25,000 distinct CDR3 sequences, more than 6.5% of them singletons. Study-wide results and limits: Detection of ubiquitous tumor TCRs in blood was higher at resection than follow-up.

Germline V lookup: CDR1 DFQATT, CDR2 SNEGSKA (reference sequence). The CDR3 length is 17 residues. V lost 1 base and J lost 0; bases outside the gene matches: 8. Time point denoted: sample taken at primary tumor resection. No cell sorting; template was whole RNA from tumor, lung tissue or PBMC. The sample here was PBMCs, taken at surgery. The chain has TRBV20-1 and TRBJ1-1, with 10 bases that match TRBD1. This TCR was recovered from a male donor with early-stage non-small cell lung cancer. The CDR3 DNA sequence: TGCAGTGCTAGAGTCCCGACAGGGGGCTCCTTGAACACTGAAGCTTTCTTT. This gives the protein CSARVPTGGSLNTEAFF.